The subject of this entry is one TCR beta chain. Germline values: CDR1 GTSNPN, CDR2 SVGIG (reference sequence). Trimming removed 7 bases from V and 1 base from J, with 13 bases in between. CDR3 length: 13 amino acids. The data stem from a study of blood T cell repertoires in COVID-19. Assay used: immunoSEQ multiplex PCR; TCRdb lists only in-frame clones, some missing. The table has about 470,000 clones, roughly 87% seen once. V gene TRBV30 combines with J gene TRBJ1-2; D is uncertain. This sequence was found in a woman aged 18-29 years who had recovered from COVID-19. The sequenced sample was PBMCs or T cells enriched from blood (not recorded which). CDR3 coding DNA: TGTGCCTTACATCCGGGATATAACTATGGCTACACCTTC. Translated, it gives CALHPGYNYGYTF.